Included here is one TCR beta chain sequence, with context. The CDR3 extends over 16 amino acids. With V trimmed by 4 bases and J by 0 bases, 8 bases remained unmatched. This sample stems from a study of T cell repertoires in cytomegalovirus infection. TCRdb re-called the reads through MiXCR, storing one row per CDR3 protein. The sample shows approximately 500,000 distinct CDR3 sequences, approximately 26% of them seen only once. The TCR originated in a human donor in good health (CMV status not recorded). Some clones in this sample may be carry-over from other donors' samples. Material for sequencing was PBMCs. The chain joins TRBV12-3 or TRBV12-4 to TRBJ2-7; TRBD1 matches 8 bases. The CDR3 DNA reads as TGTGCCAGCAGTTCACCTGACAGGGGTAGCTCCTACGAGCAGTACTTC. Translation gives CASSSPDRGSSYEQYF.